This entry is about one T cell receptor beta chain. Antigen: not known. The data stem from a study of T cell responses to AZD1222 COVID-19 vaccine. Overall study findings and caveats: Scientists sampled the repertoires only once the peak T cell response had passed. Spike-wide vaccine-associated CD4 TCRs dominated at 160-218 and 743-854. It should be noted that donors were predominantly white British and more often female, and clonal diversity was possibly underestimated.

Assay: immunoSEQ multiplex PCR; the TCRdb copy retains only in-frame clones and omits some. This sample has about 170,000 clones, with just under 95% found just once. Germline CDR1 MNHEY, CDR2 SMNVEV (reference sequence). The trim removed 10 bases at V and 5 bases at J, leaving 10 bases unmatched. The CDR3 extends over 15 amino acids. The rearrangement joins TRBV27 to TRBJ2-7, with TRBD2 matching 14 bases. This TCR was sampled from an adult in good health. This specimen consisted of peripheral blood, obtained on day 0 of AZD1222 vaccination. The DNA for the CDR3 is TGTGCCATCCGACCGGCGGGACTAGCGGGAGACGAGCAGTACTTC. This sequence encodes CAIRPAGLAGDEQYF.